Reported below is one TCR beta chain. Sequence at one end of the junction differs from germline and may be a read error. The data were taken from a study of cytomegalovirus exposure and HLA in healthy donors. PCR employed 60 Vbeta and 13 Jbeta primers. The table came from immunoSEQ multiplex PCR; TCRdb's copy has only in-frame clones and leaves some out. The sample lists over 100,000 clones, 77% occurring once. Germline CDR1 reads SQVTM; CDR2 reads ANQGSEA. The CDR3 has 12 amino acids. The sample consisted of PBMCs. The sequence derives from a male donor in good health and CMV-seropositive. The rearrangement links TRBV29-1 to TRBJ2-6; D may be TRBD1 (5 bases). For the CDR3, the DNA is TGCAGCGTCTCCGTAGGGGCCAACGGCCTGACTTTC. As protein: CSVSVGANGLTF.